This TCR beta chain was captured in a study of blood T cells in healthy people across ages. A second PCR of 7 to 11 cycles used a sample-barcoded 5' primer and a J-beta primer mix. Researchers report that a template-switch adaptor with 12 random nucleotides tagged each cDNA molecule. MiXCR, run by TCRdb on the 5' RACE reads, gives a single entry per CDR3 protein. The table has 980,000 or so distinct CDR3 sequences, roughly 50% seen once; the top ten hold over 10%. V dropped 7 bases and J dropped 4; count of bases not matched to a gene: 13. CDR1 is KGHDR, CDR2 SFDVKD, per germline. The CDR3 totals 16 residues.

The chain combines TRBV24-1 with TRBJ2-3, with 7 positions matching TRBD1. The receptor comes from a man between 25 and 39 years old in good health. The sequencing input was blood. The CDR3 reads CATRGLGRGNADTQYF. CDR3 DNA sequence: TGTGCCACCAGGGGTCTCGGCAGGGGGAACGCAGATACGCAGTATTTT.